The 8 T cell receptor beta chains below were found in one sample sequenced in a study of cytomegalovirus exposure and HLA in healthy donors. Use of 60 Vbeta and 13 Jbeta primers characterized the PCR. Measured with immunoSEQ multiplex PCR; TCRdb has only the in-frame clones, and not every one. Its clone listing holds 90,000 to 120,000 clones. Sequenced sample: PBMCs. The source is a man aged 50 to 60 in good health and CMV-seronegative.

The CDR3 DNA reads TGTGCCAGCAGCTCCGAGGATTCTTCGGCCTACGAGCAGTACTTC. This sequence encodes CASSSEDSSAYEQYF. V and J are TRBV5-6 and TRBJ2-7, with D hard to call. The V end lost 3 bases, the J end lost 2 bases, and 15 bases lay between the germline ends. Germline CDR1 reads SGHDT; CDR2 reads YYEEEE. This CDR3 has 15 residues.

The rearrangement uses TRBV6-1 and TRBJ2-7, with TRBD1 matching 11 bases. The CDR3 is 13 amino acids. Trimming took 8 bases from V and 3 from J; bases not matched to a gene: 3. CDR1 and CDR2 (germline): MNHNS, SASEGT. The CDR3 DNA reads TGTGCCAGCGGGGGACAGGGGGACTACGAGCAGTACTTC. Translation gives CASGGQGDYEQYF.

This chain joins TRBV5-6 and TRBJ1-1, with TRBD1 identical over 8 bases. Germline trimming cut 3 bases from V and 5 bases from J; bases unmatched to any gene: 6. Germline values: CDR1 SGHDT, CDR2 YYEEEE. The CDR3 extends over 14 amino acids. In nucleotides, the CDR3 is TGTGCCAGCAGCTCAGACAGGGGATTTACTGAAGCTTTCTTT. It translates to CASSSDRGFTEAFF.

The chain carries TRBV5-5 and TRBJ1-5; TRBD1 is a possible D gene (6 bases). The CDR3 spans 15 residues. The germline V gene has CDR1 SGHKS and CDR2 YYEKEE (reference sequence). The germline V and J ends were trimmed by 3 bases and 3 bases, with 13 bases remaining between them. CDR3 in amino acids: CASSSLTGSNQPQHF. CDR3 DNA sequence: TGTGCCAGCAGCTCCCTGACAGGATCCAATCAGCCCCAGCATTTT.

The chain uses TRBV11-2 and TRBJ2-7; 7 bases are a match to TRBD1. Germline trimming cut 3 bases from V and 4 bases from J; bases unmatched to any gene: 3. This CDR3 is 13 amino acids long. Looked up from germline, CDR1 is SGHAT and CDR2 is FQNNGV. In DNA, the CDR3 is TGTGCCAGCAGCTTGGGACAGCTGTACGAGCAGTACTTC. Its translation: CASSLGQLYEQYF.

CDR3 coding DNA: TGTGCCAGCAGCCAAGAACAGAATCCGTTTCAGCCCCAGCATTTT. As protein: CASSQEQNPFQPQHF. This chain uses TRBV4-2 with TRBJ1-5; D is unclear. V gave up 0 bases and J gave up 6 bases, with 12 bases separating them. Germline CDR1 is LGHNA and CDR2 is YNFKEQ. The CDR3 is 15 residues long.

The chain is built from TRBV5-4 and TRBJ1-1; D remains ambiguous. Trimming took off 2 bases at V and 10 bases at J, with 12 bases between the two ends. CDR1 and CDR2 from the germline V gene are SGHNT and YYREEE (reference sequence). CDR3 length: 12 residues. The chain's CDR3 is CASSFGANGAFF. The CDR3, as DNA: TGTGCCAGCAGCTTCGGAGCTAATGGAGCTTTCTTT. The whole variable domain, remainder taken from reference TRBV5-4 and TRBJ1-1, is ETGVTQSPTHLIKTRGQQVTLRCSSQSGHNTVSWYQQALGQGPQFIFQYYREEENGRGNFPPRFSGLQFPNYSSELNVNALELDDSALYLCASSFGANGAFFGQGTRLTVV.

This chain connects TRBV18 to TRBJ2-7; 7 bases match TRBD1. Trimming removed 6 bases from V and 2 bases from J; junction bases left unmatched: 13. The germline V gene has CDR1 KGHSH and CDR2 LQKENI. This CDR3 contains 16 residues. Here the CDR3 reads CASSTSGTAVAYEQYF. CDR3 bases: TGTGCCAGCTCGACTTCCGGGACAGCCGTAGCCTACGAGCAGTACTTC.